This passage covers 17 T cell receptor beta chains from one sample sequenced in a study of shared clonotypes between healthy human individuals. The data were produced by immunoSEQ multiplex PCR, yet TCRdb's version contains in-frame clones alone and is incomplete. The table includes about 600,000 clones, about 96% detected once. The source material was naive CD4+ T cells sorted from blood. Described subset: CD45RA+ positively selected. These receptors originate from a woman in her 30s in good health.

This clone has a single count. The chain couples TRBV19 to TRBJ1-5; D gene uncertain. CDR3 length: 13 residues. Germline V gene lookup returns CDR1 LNHDA and CDR2 SQIVND (reference sequence). The V gene lost 2 bases and the J gene lost 2 bases, with 4 bases spanning the gap. In DNA, the CDR3 is TGTGCCAGTAGTATATGGCGCAATCAGCCCCAGCATTTT. Translating gives CASSIWRNQPQHF.

The V and J genes are TRBV28 and TRBJ1-5; D gene ambiguous. In germline, CDR1 is MDHEN, CDR2 SYDVKM. Trimming took 2 bases from V and 3 from J, leaving 11 bases between them. This CDR3 is built from 15 residues. The CDR3 is CASSLIGVDNQPQHF. DNA of the CDR3: TGTGCCAGCAGTTTAATAGGTGTCGACAATCAGCCCCAGCATTTT.

The rearrangement links TRBV5-5 to TRBJ1-4; D unclear. The CDR3 covers 15 residues. In germline, CDR1 is SGHKS, CDR2 YYEKEE (reference sequence). Trimming cost V 0 bases and J 6 bases, with 12 bases left between them. The CDR3 loop reads CASSLVGNGDEKLFF. The CDR3 coding sequence is TGTGCCAGCAGCTTGGTGGGAAACGGGGATGAAAAACTGTTTTTT.

The chain combines TRBV2 with TRBJ2-3; TRBD2 might be the D (6 bases). Germline assignment: CDR1 SNHLY and CDR2 FYNNEI. This CDR3 is built from 15 residues. The germline V and J ends were trimmed by 6 bases and 5 bases, with 18 bases remaining between them. Here the CDR3 reads CASRAEGRGGDTQYF. The CDR3 DNA sequence: TGTGCCAGCAGGGCAGAAGGCCGGGGAGGAGATACGCAGTATTTT.

The genes are TRBV5-1 and TRBJ2-3; 10 bases match TRBD2. J gave up 4 bases and V 5 bases, and 4 bases lay outside the gene matches. The CDR3 totals 14 residues. Germline V CDR1 and CDR2: SGHRS, YFSETQ. The CDR3: CASRGTSEADTQYF. The CDR3 DNA is TGCGCCAGCAGAGGGACTAGCGAGGCAGATACGCAGTATTTT.

The gene calls are TRBV5-1 and TRBJ2-7; 10 bases match TRBD1. CDR1 and CDR2 (germline): SGHRS, YFSETQ. V lost 4 bases to trimming and J lost 4 bases; unmatched junction nucleotides: 8. The CDR3 is made up of 15 amino acids. DNA for the CDR3: TGCGCCAGCAGCCCCTCCGGGACAGGGGAGTACGAGCAGTACTTC. Translating it yields CASSPSGTGEYEQYF.

This sequence joins TRBV7-9 and TRBJ1-2; D possibly corresponds to TRBD1 (6 bases). Germline CDR1 SEHNR, CDR2 FQNEAQ (reference sequence). V dropped 5 bases and J dropped 4 bases, with 17 bases sitting between them. The CDR3 covers 15 residues. The CDR3 nucleotides are TGTGCCAGCAGCAACGACAGGCAGTTTCTCTATGGCTACACCTTC. This codes for CASSNDRQFLYGYTF. The full variable domain, completed using reference TRBV7-9 and TRBJ1-2, is DTGVSQNPRHKITKRGQNVTFRCDPISEHNRLYWYRQTLGQGPEFLTYFQNEAQLEKSRLLSDRFSAERPKGSFSTLEIQRTEQGDSAMYLCASSNDRQFLYGYTFGSGTRLTVV.

The chain joins TRBV2 to TRBJ1-2; tentatively, D is TRBD1 (6 bases). The CDR3 length is 14 residues. CDR1 SNHLY and CDR2 FYNNEI come from the germline V gene. V dropped 4 bases and J dropped 2 bases, with 11 bases sitting between them. CDR3 sequence: CASSVDRINYGYTF. For the CDR3, the DNA is TGTGCCAGCAGTGTGGACAGAATCAACTATGGCTACACCTTC.

The rearrangement links TRBV4-2 to TRBJ2-7; 10 bases are a match to TRBD1. Looked up from germline, CDR1 is LGHNA and CDR2 is YNFKEQ. With 4 bases clipped from V and 5 bases from J, the junction kept 26 bases outside the gene matches. This CDR3 is built from 21 residues. The CDR3 sequence is CASSRQPGTGAGGGLRHEQYF. CDR3 DNA sequence: TGTGCCAGCAGCCGACAGCCCGGGACAGGGGCTGGCGGGGGTCTCCGACACGAGCAGTACTTC.

The CDR3 DNA reads TGTGCCAGCACAGGGACTAGCGGGAGTTACGAGCAGTACTTC. Protein product: CASTGTSGSYEQYF. V is TRBV28 and J is TRBJ2-7; 14 bases align to TRBD2. Trimming removed 7 bases from V and 4 bases from J; junction bases left unmatched: 3. Germline loops: CDR1 MDHEN, CDR2 SYDVKM. This CDR3 has 14 amino acids.

The chain recombines TRBV5-4 with TRBJ2-2; 9 bases line up with TRBD2. The CDR3 length is 16 residues. Per germline, CDR1 SGHNT and CDR2 YYREEE (reference sequence). The J segment lost 4 bases and the V segment lost 0 bases, leaving 4 bases of the junction unmatched. The CDR3 DNA reads TGTGCCAGCAGCTTGGGAGTAGCGGGAGTCACCGGGGAGCTGTTTTTT. Protein product: CASSLGVAGVTGELFF.

V and J are TRBV11-2 and TRBJ2-7; 12 nucleotides line up with TRBD2. The CDR3 covers 15 residues. Germline CDR1 and CDR2: SGHAT and FQNNGV. Germline trimming cut 5 bases from V and 3 bases from J; bases unmatched to any gene: 5. CDR3 residues: CASSQGLAGHYEQYF. Written as DNA, the CDR3 is TGTGCCAGCAGCCAAGGACTAGCGGGACACTACGAGCAGTACTTC.

The chain is built from TRBV11-2 and TRBJ1-5, with 7 positions matching TRBD1. Per the germline V gene, CDR1 is SGHAT and CDR2 is FQNNGV. The ends lost 5 bases at V and 3 bases at J; junction bases unmatched: 4. The CDR3 is made up of 14 amino acids. The CDR3 coding sequence is TGTGCCAGCAGCAAGGGACAGTTCAATCAGCCCCAGCATTTT. This sequence encodes CASSKGQFNQPQHF.

This clone showed up just a few times. V and J are TRBV19 and TRBJ1-5; D call uncertain. CDR3 size: 11 residues. V was clipped by 4 bases and J by 9 bases, with 7 bases between them. From germline, CDR1 is LNHDA and CDR2 SQIVND (reference sequence). The CDR3 is CASSTQGPQHF. The CDR3 region has the DNA TGTGCCAGTAGTACCCAAGGGCCCCAGCATTTT.

The V call is TRBV14, the J call TRBJ2-1; TRBD2 agrees at 7 bases. After removal of 4 bases from V and 10 bases from J, the junction contained 7 bases not matched to a gene. This CDR3 is built from 13 residues. The germline V gene encodes CDR1 SGHDN and CDR2 FVKESK. The CDR3 region has the DNA TGTGCCAGCAGCCGGGGAGCGGGGAGAGAGCAGTTCTTC. It specifies CASSRGAGREQFF.

J is TRBJ2-6 and V is TRBV18; D unclear. CDR3 length equals 13 residues. Germline values: CDR1 KGHSH, CDR2 LQKENI. V shed 6 bases and J shed 0 bases, with 3 bases lying between them. CDR3 DNA: TGTGCCAGCTCTAACTCTGGGGCCAACGTCCTGACTTTC. This gives the protein CASSNSGANVLTF.

The chain carries TRBV4-1 and TRBJ2-1, with no clear D. This CDR3 region has 17 residues. Germline lookup yields CDR1 MGHRA and CDR2 YSYEKL. V shed 0 bases and J shed 0 bases, with 12 bases lying between them. CDR3: CASSQDGDPSSYNEQFF. The CDR3 nucleotides read TGCGCCAGCAGCCAAGATGGCGATCCTAGCTCCTACAATGAGCAGTTCTTC.